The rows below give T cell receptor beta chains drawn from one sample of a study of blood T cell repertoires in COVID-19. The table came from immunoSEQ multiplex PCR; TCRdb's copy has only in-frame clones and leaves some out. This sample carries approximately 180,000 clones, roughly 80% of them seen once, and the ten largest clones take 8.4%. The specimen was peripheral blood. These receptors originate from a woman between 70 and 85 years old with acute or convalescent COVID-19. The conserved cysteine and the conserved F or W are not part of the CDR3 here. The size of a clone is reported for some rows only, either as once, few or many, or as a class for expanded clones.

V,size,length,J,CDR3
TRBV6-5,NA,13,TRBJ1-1,ASSYWRGRPTEAF
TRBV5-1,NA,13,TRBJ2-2,ASSSSAGVTGELF
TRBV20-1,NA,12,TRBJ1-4,SASSRVSVEKLF
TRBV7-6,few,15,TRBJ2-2,ASSLLTGRGVGGELF
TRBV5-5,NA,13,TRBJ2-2,ASSLDVLNTGELF
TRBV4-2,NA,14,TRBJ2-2,ASSQDRGQKTGELF
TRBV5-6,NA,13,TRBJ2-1,ASRLGLAGGNEQF
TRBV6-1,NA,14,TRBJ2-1,ASSEGVGTNRGEQF
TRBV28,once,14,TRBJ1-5,ASSLLGRGRKQPQH
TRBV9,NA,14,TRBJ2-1,ASSLGTFSLYNEQF
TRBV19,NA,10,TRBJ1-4,ASSFRTEKLF
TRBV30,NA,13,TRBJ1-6,AWSVGTGNYSPLH
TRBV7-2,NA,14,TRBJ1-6,ASSPNTGSYNSPLH
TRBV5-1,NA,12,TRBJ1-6,ASSPDSHNSPLH
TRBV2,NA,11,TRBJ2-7,ASQLDSIYEQY
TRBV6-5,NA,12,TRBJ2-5,ASSTGNIMGTQY
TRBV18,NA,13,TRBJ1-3,ASSPSGQVGNTIY